This T cell receptor (beta chain) is from a study of control samples from healthy donors and cancer patients. This table comes from immunoSEQ multiplex PCR, and its TCRdb copy is limited to in-frame clones, with some not included. Of approximately 150,000 clones in the sample, around 92% were seen once. As concerns this clone: At one of its ends the junction is not consistent with the germline gene, which may arise from a read error.

Germline V lookup: CDR1 GTSNPN, CDR2 SVGIG (reference sequence). The CDR3 totals 15 residues. The V gene is TRBV30, the J gene TRBJ2-5, with D perhaps TRBD1 or TRBD2 (6 bases each). Sequenced: PBMCs. This receptor was taken from a middle-aged man with head and neck cancer. The CDR3 loop is CAGSKRGDFQETQYF. DNA for the CDR3: TGTGCCGGGAGTAAGAGGGGGGACTTCCAAGAGACCCAGTACTTC.